Listed below are T cell receptor beta chains from one sample, sequenced in a study of chemoradiotherapy in HPV16-positive cancers. The assay was immunoSEQ multiplex PCR, and TCRdb's table has in-frame clones only and misses some. This repertoire shows 950 to 1,000 clones, roughly 89% found once; its top ten account for about 11%. Sequences were derived from tumor tissue, sampled from a patient who underwent chemoradiotherapy. These receptors all come from a human donor with HPV-associated anogenital cancer. Each CDR3 is given with its conserved first and last residue. The D gene is left open where the match is weak. Rows give clone size only sometimes, using once, few, many, or a class for an expanded clone.

clone_size cdr3_length j_call d_call v_call cdr3_nt cdr3_aa
. 17 TRBJ2-7 TRBD2 TRBV28 TGTGCCAGCAGTGCTCTTCGGGGACTAGCGGGAAACTACGAGCAGTACTTC CASSALRGLAGNYEQYF
once 15 TRBJ1-1 TRBD1 TRBV5-1 TGCGCCAGCAGCGCGACGGGACAGATGAACACTGAAGCTTTCTTT CASSATGQMNTEAFF
. 12 TRBJ2-7 . TRBV10-2 TGCGCCAGCAGTGTGACCACCTACGAGCAGTACTTC CASSVTTYEQYF
. 12 TRBJ2-7 . TRBV18 TGTGCCAGCTCACCACGGCTCAACGAGCAGTACTTC CASSPRLNEQYF
. 15 TRBJ1-3 . TRBV9 TGTGCCAGCAGCCAAAACCCGGGGTCAGGAAACACCATATATTTT CASSQNPGSGNTIYF
. 15 TRBJ2-5 TRBD2 TRBV7-3 TGTGCCAGCAGCTCCGGGTCGGGGGGTCAAGAGACCCAGTACTTC CASSSGSGGQETQYF
. 16 TRBJ2-5 . TRBV9 TGTGCCAGCAGCGTAGGACAAACCCAGGGACAAGAGACCCAGTACTTC CASSVGQTQGQETQYF
. 16 TRBJ2-7 TRBD1 TRBV11-2 TGTGCCAGCAGCTTAGGGGGACAGGGTTTTCGCCACGAGCAGTACTTC CASSLGGQGFRHEQYF
. 12 TRBJ2-3 . TRBV19 TGTGCCAGTACGGCAGGCACAGATACGCAGTATTTT CASTAGTDTQYF
. 13 TRBJ1-2 . TRBV5-4 TGTGCCAGCAGCGCAGACGCTAACTATGGCTACACCTTC CASSADANYGYTF
. 15 TRBJ2-7 . TRBV28 TGTGCCAGCAGTTTATCTCCCCCCGGTGGGTGGGGGCAGTACTTC CASSLSPPGGWGQYF
. 15 TRBJ1-1 TRBD1 TRBV5-5 TGTGCCAGCAGCTTGAACAGGGGGGTAGACACTGAAGCTTTCTTT CASSLNRGVDTEAFF
. 15 TRBJ2-7 TRBD1 TRBV30 TGTGCCTGGAGGGTTACCGGGACAGGCTCCTACGAGCAGTACTTC CAWRVTGTGSYEQYF
. 14 TRBJ1-1 . TRBV5-6 TGTGCCAGCAGCTTACCAACCCCGAACACTGAAGCTTTCTTT CASSLPTPNTEAFF
. 16 TRBJ2-2 TRBD2 TRBV5-1 TGCGCCAGCAGCTCGACTAGCGGGAGGGCTTCCGGGGAGCTGTTTTTT CASSSTSGRASGELFF
. 15 TRBJ2-3 TRBD2 TRBV18 TGTGCCAGCTCATTAGTAGCGGGGGGCACAGATACGCAGTATTTT CASSLVAGGTDTQYF
. 16 TRBJ1-5 . TRBV10-3 TGTGCCATCAGTGATAGGGGCAGGGTAAGCAATCAGCCCCAGCATTTT CAISDRGRVSNQPQHF
. 15 TRBJ2-7 TRBD1 TRBV6-5 TGTGCCAGCAGAATCCGGACAGGAGGACCCTACGAGCAGTACTTC CASRIRTGGPYEQYF
few 16 TRBJ2-1 TRBD2 TRBV5-1 TGCGCCAGCAGCACCGGGACTAGCGGTTTATGGGATGAGCAGTTCTTC CASSTGTSGLWDEQFF
. 15 TRBJ2-1 TRBD2 TRBV7-2 TGTGCCAGCAGCCGACTAGCGGGGGGATACAATGAGCAGTTCTTC CASSRLAGGYNEQFF
. 12 TRBJ2-7 . TRBV28 TGTGCCAGCAGTTTAGTTGACGGGGAGCAGTACTTC CASSLVDGEQYF
. 15 TRBJ2-7 TRBD1 TRBV6-5 TGTGCCAGCAGCCGGAGCCGACAGGGTAGCTACGAGCAGTACTTC CASSRSRQGSYEQYF
. 14 TRBJ2-1 . TRBV27 TGTGCCAGCAGTCTCCGACTAGTGGGAGCTGAGCAGTTCTTC CASSLRLVGAEQFF
once 17 TRBJ1-2 . TRBV19 TGTGCCAGTACTGCCACCCCGTCGGACTTCGCAGGGGAGGGCTACACCTTC CASTATPSDFAGEGYTF
. 16 TRBJ1-5 . TRBV7-6 TGTGCCAGCAGTCATCGGGCACACCGAAACAATCAGCCCCAGCATTTT CASSHRAHRNNQPQHF